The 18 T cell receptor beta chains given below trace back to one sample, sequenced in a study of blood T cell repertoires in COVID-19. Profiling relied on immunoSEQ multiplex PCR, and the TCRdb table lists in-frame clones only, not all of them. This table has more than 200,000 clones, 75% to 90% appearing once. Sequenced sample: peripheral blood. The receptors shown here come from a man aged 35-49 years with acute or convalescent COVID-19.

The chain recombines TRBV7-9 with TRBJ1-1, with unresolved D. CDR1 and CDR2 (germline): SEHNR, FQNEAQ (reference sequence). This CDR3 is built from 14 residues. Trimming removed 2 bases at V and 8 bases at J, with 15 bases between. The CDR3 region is CASSLNFEETEAFF. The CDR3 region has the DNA TGTGCCAGCAGCTTAAATTTTGAGGAAACGGAAGCTTTCTTT. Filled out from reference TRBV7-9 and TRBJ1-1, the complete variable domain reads DTGVSQNPRHKITKRGQNVTFRCDPISEHNRLYWYRQTLGQGPEFLTYFQNEAQLEKSRLLSDRFSAERPKGSFSTLEIQRTEQGDSAMYLCASSLNFEETEAFFGQGTRLTVV.

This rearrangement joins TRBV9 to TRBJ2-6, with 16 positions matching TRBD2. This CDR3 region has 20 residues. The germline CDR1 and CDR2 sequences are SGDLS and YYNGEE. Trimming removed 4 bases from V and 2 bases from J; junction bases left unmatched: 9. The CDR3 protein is CASSPAPGLAGGPGANVLTF. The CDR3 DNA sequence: TGTGCCAGCAGCCCCGCCCCGGGACTAGCGGGAGGGCCTGGGGCCAACGTCCTGACTTTC.

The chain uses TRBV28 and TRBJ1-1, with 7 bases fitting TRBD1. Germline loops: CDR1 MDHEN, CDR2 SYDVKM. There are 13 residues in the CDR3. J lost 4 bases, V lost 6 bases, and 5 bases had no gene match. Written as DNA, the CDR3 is TGTGCCAGCAGGTCCACAGGGGCCACTGAAGCTTTCTTT. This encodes CASRSTGATEAFF.

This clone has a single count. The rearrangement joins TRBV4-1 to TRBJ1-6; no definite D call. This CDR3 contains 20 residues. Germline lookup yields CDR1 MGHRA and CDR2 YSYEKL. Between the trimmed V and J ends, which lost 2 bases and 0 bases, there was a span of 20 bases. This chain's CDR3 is CASSQYGPLAKSSYNSPLHF. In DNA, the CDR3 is TGCGCCAGCAGCCAATACGGACCACTAGCCAAGAGCTCCTATAATTCACCCCTCCACTTT.

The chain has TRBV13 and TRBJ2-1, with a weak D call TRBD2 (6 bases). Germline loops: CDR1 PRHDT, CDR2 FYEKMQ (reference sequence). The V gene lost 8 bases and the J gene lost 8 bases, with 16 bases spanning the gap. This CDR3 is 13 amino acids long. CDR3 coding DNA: TGTGCCAGCTCCCCCGGTGCTAGCGATGAGCAGTTCTTC. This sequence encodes CASSPGASDEQFF.

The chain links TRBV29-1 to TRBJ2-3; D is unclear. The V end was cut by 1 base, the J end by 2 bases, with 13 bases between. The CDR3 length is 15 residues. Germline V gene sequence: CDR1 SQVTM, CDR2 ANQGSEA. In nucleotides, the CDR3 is TGCAGCGTTGAAGGGTGGGCCCTTCTCACAGATACGCAGTATTTT. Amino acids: CSVEGWALLTDTQYF.

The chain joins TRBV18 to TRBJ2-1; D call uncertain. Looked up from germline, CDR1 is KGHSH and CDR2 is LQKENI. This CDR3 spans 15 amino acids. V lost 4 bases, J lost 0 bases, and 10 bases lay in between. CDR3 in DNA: TGTGCCAGCTCACTCCAGATTCGCTCCTACAATGAGCAGTTCTTC. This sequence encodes CASSLQIRSYNEQFF.

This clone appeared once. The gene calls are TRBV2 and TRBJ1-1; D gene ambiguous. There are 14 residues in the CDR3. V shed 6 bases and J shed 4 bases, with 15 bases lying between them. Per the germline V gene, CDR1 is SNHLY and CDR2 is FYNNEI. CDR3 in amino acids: CASSRVVLVTEAFF. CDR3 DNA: TGTGCCAGCAGCCGAGTAGTGCTAGTCACTGAAGCTTTCTTT.

The CDR3 sequence is CASSDPGTPVDEQYF. CDR3 DNA sequence: TGTGCCAGCAGTGACCCCGGGACACCTGTCGACGAGCAGTACTTC. The chain joins TRBV25-1 to TRBJ2-7; D is possibly TRBD1 (6 bases). Germline-derived CDR1 and CDR2 are MGHDK and SYGVNS. Trimming pared 3 bases from V and 5 bases from J, leaving 17 bases between. There are 15 residues in the CDR3.

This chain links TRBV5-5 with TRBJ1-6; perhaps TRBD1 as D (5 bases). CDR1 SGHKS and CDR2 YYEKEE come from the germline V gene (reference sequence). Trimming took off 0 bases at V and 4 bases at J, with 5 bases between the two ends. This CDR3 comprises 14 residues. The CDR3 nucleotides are TGTGCCAGCAGCTTGGGACAGTATAATTCACCCCTCCACTTT. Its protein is CASSLGQYNSPLHF.

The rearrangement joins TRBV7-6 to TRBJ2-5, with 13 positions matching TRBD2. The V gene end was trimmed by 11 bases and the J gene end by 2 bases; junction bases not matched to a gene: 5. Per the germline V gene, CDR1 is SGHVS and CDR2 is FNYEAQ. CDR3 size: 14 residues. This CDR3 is CAVGTSGKQETQYF. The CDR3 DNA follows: TGTGCCGTTGGGACTAGCGGGAAACAAGAGACCCAGTACTTC. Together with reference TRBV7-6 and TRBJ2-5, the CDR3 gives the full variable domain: GAGVSQSPRYKVTKRGQDVALRCDPISGHVSLYWYRQALGQGPEFLTYFNYEAQQDKSGLPNDRFSAERPEGSISTLTIQRTEQRDSAMYRCAVGTSGKQETQYFGPGTRLLVL.

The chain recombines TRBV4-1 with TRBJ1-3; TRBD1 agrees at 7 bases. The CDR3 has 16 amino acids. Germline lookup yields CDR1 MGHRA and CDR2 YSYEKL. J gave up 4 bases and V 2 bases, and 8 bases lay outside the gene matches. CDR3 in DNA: TGCGCCAGCAGCCAATTGGGCACAGGGGAGGGAAACACCATATATTTT. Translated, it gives CASSQLGTGEGNTIYF.

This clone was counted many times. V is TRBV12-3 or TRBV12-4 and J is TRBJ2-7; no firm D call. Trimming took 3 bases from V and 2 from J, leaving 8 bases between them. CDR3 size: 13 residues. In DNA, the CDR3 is TGTGCCAGCAGTTTTCAGGTCACCTACGAGCAGTACTTC. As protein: CASSFQVTYEQYF.

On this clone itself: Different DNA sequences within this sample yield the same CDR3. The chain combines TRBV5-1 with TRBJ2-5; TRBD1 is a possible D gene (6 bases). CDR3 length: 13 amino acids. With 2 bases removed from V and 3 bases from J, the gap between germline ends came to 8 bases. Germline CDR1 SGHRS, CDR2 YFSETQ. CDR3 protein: CASSLQGEETQYF. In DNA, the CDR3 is TGCGCCAGCAGCTTACAGGGAGAAGAGACCCAGTACTTC.

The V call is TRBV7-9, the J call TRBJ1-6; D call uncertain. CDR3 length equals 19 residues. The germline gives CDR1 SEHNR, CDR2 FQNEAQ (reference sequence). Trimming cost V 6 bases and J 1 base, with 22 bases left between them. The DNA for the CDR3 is TGTGCCAGCAGTCTATCTGAAGGGTACGGAGGGTCCTATAATTCACCCCTCCACTTT. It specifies CASSLSEGYGGSYNSPLHF. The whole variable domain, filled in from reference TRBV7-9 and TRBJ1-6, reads DTGVSQNPRHKITKRGQNVTFRCDPISEHNRLYWYRQTLGQGPEFLTYFQNEAQLEKSRLLSDRFSAERPKGSFSTLEIQRTEQGDSAMYLCASSLSEGYGGSYNSPLHFGNGTRLTVT.

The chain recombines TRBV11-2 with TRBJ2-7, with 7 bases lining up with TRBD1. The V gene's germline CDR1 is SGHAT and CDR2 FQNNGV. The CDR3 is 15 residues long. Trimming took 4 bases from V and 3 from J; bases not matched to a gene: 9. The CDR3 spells CASSSSGTANYEQYF. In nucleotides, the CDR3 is TGTGCCAGCAGCTCTTCCGGGACAGCCAACTACGAGCAGTACTTC.

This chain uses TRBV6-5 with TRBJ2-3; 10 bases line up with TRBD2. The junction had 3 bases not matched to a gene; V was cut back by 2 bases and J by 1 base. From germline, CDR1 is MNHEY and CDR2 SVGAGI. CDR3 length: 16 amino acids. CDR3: CASSYGLAGGTDTQYF. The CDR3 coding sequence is TGTGCCAGCAGTTACGGGCTAGCGGGGGGCACAGATACGCAGTATTTT.

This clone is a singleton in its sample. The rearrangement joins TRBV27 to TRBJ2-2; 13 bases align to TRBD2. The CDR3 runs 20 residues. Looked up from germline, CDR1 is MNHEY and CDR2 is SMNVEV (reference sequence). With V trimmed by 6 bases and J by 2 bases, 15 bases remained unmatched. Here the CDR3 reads CASSSQAGTSGNHNTGELFF. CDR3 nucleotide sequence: TGTGCCAGCAGCTCGCAAGCCGGGACTAGCGGGAATCACAACACCGGGGAGCTGTTTTTT.